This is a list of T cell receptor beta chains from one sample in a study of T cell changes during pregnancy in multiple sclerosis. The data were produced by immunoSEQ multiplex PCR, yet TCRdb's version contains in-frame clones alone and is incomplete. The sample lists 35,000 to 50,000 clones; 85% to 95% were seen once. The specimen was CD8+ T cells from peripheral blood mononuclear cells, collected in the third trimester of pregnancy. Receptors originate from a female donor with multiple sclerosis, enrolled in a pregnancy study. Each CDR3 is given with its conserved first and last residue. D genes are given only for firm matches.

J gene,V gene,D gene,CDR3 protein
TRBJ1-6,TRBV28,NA,CASSLGGAGSPLHF
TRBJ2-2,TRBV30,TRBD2,CAWRTSGTGELFF
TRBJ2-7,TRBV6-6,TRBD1,CASSYSFTGDHEQYF
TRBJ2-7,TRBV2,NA,CASSEKLRFQQMYF
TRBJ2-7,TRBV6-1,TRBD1,CASSGTGLGEQYF
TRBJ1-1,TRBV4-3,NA,CASSQGWGAAGTEAFF
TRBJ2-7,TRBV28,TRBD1,CASSETTGASPYEQYF
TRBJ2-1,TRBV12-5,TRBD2,CASGQRDSYNEQFF
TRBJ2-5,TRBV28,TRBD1,CASTRTGGQETQYF
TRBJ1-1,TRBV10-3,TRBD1,CAIRVGTGGTNTEAFF